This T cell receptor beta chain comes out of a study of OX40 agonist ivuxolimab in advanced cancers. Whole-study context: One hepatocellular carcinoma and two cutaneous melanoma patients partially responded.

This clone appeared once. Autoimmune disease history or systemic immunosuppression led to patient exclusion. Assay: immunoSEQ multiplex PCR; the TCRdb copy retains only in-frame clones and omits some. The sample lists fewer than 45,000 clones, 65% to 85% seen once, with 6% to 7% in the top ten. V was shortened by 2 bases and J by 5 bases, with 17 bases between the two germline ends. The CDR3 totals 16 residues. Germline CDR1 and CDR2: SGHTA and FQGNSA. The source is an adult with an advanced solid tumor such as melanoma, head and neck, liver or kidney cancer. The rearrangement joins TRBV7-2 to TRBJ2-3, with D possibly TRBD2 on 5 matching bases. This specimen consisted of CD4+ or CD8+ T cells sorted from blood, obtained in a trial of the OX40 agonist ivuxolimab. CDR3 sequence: CASSLLAGIARDTQYF. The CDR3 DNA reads TGTGCCAGCAGCTTATTGGCCGGAATAGCGAGAGATACGCAGTATTTT.